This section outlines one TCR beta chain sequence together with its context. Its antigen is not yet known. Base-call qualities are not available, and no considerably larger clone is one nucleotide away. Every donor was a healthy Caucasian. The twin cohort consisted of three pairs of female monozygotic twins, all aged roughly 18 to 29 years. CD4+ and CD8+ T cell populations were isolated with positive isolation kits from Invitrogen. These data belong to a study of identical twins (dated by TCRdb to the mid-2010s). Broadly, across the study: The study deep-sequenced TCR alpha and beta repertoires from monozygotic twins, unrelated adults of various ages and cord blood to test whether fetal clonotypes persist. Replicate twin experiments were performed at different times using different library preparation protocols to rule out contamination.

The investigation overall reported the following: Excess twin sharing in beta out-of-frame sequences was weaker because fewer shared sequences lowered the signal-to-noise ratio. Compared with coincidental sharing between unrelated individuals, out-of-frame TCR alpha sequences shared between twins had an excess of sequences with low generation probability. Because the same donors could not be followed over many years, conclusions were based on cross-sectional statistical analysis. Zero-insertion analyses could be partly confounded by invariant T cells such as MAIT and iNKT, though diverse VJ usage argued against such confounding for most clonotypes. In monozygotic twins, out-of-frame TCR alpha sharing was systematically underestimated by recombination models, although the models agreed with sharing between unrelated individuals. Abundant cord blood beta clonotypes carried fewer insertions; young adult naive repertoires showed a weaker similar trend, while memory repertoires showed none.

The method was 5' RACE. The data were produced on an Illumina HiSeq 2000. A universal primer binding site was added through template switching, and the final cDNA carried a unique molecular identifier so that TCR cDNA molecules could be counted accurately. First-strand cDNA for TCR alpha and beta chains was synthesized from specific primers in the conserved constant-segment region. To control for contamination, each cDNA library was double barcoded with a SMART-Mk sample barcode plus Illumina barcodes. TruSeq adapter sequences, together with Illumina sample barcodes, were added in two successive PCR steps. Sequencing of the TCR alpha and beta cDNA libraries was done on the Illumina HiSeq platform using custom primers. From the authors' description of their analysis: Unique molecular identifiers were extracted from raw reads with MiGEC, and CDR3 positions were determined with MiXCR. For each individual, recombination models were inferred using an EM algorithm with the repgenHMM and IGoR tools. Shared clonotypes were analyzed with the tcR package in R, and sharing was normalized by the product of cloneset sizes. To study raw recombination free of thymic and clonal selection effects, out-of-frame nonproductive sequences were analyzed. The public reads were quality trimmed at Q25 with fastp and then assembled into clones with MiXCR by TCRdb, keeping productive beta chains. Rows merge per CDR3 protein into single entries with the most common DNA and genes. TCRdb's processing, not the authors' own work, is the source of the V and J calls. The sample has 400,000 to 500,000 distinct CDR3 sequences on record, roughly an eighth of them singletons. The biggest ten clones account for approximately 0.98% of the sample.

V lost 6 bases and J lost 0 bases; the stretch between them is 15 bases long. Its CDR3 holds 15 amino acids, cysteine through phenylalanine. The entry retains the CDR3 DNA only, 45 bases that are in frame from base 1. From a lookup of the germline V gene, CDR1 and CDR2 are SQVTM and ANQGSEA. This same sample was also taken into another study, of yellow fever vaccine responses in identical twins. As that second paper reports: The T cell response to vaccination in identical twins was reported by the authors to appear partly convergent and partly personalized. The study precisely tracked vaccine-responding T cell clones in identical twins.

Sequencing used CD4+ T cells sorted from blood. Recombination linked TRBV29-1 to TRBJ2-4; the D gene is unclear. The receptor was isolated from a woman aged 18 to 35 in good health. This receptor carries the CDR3 CSVIRTASAKNIQYF. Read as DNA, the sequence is TGCAGCGTGATCAGGACGGCTTCAGCCAAAAACATTCAGTACTTC. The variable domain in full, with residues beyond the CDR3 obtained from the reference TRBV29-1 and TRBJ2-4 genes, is SAVISQKPSRDICQRGTSLTIQCQVDSQVTMMFWYRQQPGQSLTLIATANQGSEATYESGFVIDKFPISRPNLTFSTLTVSNMSPEDSSIYLCSVIRTASAKNIQYFGAGTRLSVL.